This TCR beta chain is drawn from a study of T-cell memory formation after mild COVID-19 (dated by TCRdb to about 2021). Background on the whole study: TCR sequence clusters from the two donors were largely donor specific. In two donors, T-cell clones that expanded and contracted after mild COVID-19 were followed by sequencing TCRalpha and TCRbeta repertoires longitudinally. The cohort was made up of two young adult volunteers, one female and one male, who were previously healthy. Here is what the overall study found, with its caveats: The second-wave clones that peaked on day 37 were not confirmed to be SARS-CoV-2 specific. Some responding clones were detected in pre-infection memory, which suggested that pre-existing cross-reactive memory T cells had joined the SARS-CoV-2 response. Contracting CD4+ clones were located mainly in the CM and EM memory subsets, whereas CD8+ clones were found to be enriched in EMRA. Balanced CD4/CD8 phenotypes were observed for clones contracting from day 15 to 85, whereas a bias towards CD4+ was observed for a second wave of clones expanding from day 15 to 37. Only a couple of mild cases were covered in the study, and larger cohorts including severe cases with pre-infection samples were considered necessary.

In the case of this clonotype: Its antigen remains undetermined. No much larger clone exists at a distance of one base, and base qualities are not known.

PBMCs were isolated by Ficoll-Paque density gradient centrifugation. Sequencing relied on an Illumina NovaSeq 6000. Using 5'RACE with constant-segment primers, TCRalpha and TCRbeta cDNA libraries were constructed, with sample barcodes and unique molecular identifiers added in the process. Trizol reagent was used to extract RNA from every sample. The libraries were amplified in two PCR steps, and the second step added a second sample barcode and Illumina TruSeq adapters. Libraries were sequenced on an Illumina NovaSeq with 2 x 150 bp paired-end reads. In the original analysis: The reads were demultiplexed and collapsed into UMI-guided consensus sequences using migec v1.2.7. Using mixcr v2.1.11, UMI consensuses were aligned to TRA and TRB V and J templates and then assembled into clonotypes. Expanded or contracted clonotypes were those called significant by both edgeR and NoisET, with noise models trained on biological replicates. For edgeR calls, a false discovery rate-adjusted p below 0.01 and a log2 fold-change threshold of 1 were applied. PCA with hierarchical clustering of max-normalized trajectories of the 1000 most abundant clonotypes was used as exploratory dynamics analysis. Each responding clone was given a CD4 or CD8 phenotype based on the CD4+ and CD8+ repertoires, which had been sequenced separately. TCRdb reworked the public reads: Q25 trimming with fastp, MiXCR clone assembly, productive beta chains retained. One record per CDR3 amino acid sequence lists the most common genes and DNA. TCRdb's processing, not the study's, gives the V and J calls here. The sample records about 250,000 distinct CDR3 sequences, 15% to 20% of which are singletons. The ten largest clones capture 20% to 25% of the sample.

The sequenced sample consisted of PBMCs or a T cell subset sorted from them (not recorded which). This clonotype was sampled from a man aged 18 to 35 who had mild COVID-19 (a few samples of this study predate the infection). The sample titles of this study are shuffled in the database, so cell type and time point are left out; the donor was told from shared clones.

The DNA is TGTGCCAGCAGCGAAGAGGGACTAGCGACCTACAATGAGCAGTTCTTC. Translation gives CASSEEGLATYNEQFF. The V gene is TRBV9 and the J gene is TRBJ2-1; a stretch of 10 junction bases matches TRBD2. Reading the germline V gene gives CDR1 SGDLS and CDR2 YYNGEE. Taken from cysteine to phenylalanine, the CDR3 has 16 residues. Just CDR3 DNA is preserved here, 48 bases in frame from base 1. Trimmed from V: 3 bases; trimmed from J: 2 bases; junction bases lacking a gene match: 5.